This T cell receptor beta chain was recorded in a study of shared clonotypes between healthy human individuals. Whole-study context: CD4 naive cells filled three plates per donor, CD4 memory three, CD8 naive two and CD8 memory one.

Produced via immunoSEQ multiplex PCR; TCRdb's table is partial and in-frame only. The sample holds roughly 2.6 million clones, around 94% seen once. Study-level findings and limits: Researchers sampled only blood; tissue repertoires likely differ.

Per germline, CDR1 LNHDA and CDR2 SQIVND (reference sequence). After removal of 3 bases from V and 0 bases from J, the junction contained 8 bases not matched to a gene. The CDR3 consists of 17 residues. Comment on this clone: The antigen is undetermined.

All donors were healthy HIV-negative adults lacking recent acute infections or vaccinations. Naive CD4+ cells were CD45RA-selected; the remaining cells were memory. This receptor was identified in a young man in good health. V usage is TRBV19 and J usage is TRBJ2-4, with 7 bases matching TRBD1. Material: naive CD4+ T cells sorted from blood. The subset is: CD45RA+ positively selected. Written as DNA, the CDR3 is TGTGCCAGTAGTATCCAAACAGGGGCCTTAGCCAAAAACATTCAGTACTTC. Translating it yields CASSIQTGALAKNIQYF.